This is a list of T cell receptor beta chains from one sample in a study of cytomegalovirus exposure and HLA in healthy donors. The assay was immunoSEQ multiplex PCR, and TCRdb's table has in-frame clones only and misses some. The table lists 150,000 to 200,000 clones, 81% of them singletons. Sequencing was done on a sample of PBMCs. All receptors come from a woman younger than 30 in good health and CMV-seropositive. CDR3s include the opening cysteine and the closing phenylalanine or tryptophan. The D gene is left open where the match is weak. Clone size appears in some rows only: once, few, many, or a class for an expanded clone.

clone size	V gene	J gene	D gene	CDR3 protein	CDR3 DNA
once	TRBV19	TRBJ1-1	-	CATRAQGYTEAFF	TGTGCCACCAGAGCACAGGGTTACACTGAAGCTTTCTTT
-	TRBV2	TRBJ1-5	-	CASSPGPAGETQHF	TGTGCCAGCAGTCCCGGACCCGCGGGTGAAACCCAGCATTTT
once	TRBV4-2	TRBJ2-2	TRBD2	CASSQDYGGASGELFF	TGTGCCAGCAGCCAAGATTACGGGGGGGCTAGCGGGGAGCTGTTTTTT
-	TRBV15	TRBJ2-3	TRBD2	CATSRVPSGSTDTQYF	TGTGCCACCAGCAGAGTCCCTAGCGGGAGCACAGATACGCAGTATTTT
once	TRBV6-5	TRBJ2-5	TRBD2	CASSYGRGEGETQYF	TGTGCCAGCAGTTACGGGCGGGGGGAGGGGGAGACCCAGTACTTC
-	TRBV7-9	TRBJ2-5	TRBD1	CASSRGQGLRETQYF	TGTGCCAGCAGCCGTGGACAGGGGCTTAGGGAGACCCAGTACTTC
few	TRBV2	TRBJ2-7	TRBD2	CASRDPGTSLYYEQYF	TGTGCCAGCAGGGACCCCGGGACTAGTCTTTACTACGAGCAGTACTTC
few	TRBV21-1	TRBJ2-2	-	CASRKVSEDSPYTGELFF	TGTGCCAGCAGGAAGGTAAGCGAGGACTCACCTTACACCGGGGAGCTGTTTTTT
-	TRBV6-1	TRBJ1-3	-	CASSEADTNSGNTIYF	TGTGCCAGCAGTGAAGCGGACACAAACTCTGGAAACACCATATATTTT
-	TRBV6-5	TRBJ1-3	TRBD1	CASSLRGPGNTIYF	TGTGCCAGCAGTTTAAGGGGGCCGGGAAACACCATATATTTT